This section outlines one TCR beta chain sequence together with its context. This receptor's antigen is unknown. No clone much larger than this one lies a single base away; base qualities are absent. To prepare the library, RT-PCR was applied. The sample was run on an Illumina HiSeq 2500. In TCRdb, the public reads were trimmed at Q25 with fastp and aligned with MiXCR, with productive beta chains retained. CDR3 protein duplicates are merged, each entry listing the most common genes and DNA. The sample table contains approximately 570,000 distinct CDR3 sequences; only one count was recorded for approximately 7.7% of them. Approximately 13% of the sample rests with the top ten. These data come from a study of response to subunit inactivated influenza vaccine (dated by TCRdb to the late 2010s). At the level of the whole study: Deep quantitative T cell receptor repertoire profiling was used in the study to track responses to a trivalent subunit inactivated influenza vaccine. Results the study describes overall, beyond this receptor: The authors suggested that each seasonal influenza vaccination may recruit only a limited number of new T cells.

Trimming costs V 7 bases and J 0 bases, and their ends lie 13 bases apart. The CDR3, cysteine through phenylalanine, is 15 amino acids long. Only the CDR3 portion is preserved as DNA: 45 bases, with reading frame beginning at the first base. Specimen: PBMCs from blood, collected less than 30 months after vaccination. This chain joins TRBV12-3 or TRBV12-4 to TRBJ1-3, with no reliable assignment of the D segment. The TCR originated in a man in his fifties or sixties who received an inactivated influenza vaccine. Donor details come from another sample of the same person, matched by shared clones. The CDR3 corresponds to CASTLREGSGNTIYF. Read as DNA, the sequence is TGTGCCAGCACCCTGAGGGAAGGCTCTGGAAACACCATATATTTT.